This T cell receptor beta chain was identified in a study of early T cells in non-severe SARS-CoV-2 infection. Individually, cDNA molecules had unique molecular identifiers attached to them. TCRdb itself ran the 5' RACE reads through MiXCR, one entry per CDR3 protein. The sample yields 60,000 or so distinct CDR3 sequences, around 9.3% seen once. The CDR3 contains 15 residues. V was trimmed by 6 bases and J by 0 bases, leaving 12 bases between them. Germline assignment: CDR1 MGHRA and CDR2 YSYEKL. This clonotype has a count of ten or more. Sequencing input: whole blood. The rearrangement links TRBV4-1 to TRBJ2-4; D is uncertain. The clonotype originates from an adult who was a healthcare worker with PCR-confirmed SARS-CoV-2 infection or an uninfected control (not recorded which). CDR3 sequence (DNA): TGCGCCAGCAGTACCCTCATAGAAGCCAAAAACATTCAGTACTTC. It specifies CASSTLIEAKNIQYF.